The 26 T cell receptor beta chains below were found in one sample sequenced in a study of cytomegalovirus exposure and HLA in healthy donors. The PCR contained 60 Vbeta and 13 Jbeta primers. Method: immunoSEQ multiplex PCR; TCRdb's copy keeps in-frame clones and lacks some. In the table there are fewer than 120,000 clones, roughly 78% of which are singletons. Sequencing was done on a sample of PBMCs. Receptors originate from a woman aged 25 to 39 in good health and CMV-seronegative.

The chain carries TRBV6-5 and TRBJ2-5, with D perhaps TRBD2 (6 bases). From germline, CDR1 is MNHEY and CDR2 SVGAGI. The CDR3 is made up of 13 amino acids. V was clipped by 6 bases and J by 7 bases, with 15 bases between them. Here the CDR3 reads CASSLDGRATQYF. Here the CDR3 DNA reads TGTGCCAGCAGCCTGGACGGGAGAGCGACCCAGTACTTC.

V and J are TRBV13 and TRBJ2-3, with TRBD2 identical over 13 bases. The V gene's germline CDR1 is PRHDT and CDR2 FYEKMQ (reference sequence). V gave up 4 bases and J gave up 8 bases; unmatched junction bases: 6. The CDR3 loop spans 15 amino acids. In nucleotides, the CDR3 is TGTGCCAGCAGCTCTCGACTAGCGGGGGGAGGTACGCAGTATTTT. It encodes CASSSRLAGGGTQYF.

The gene calls are TRBV29-1 and TRBJ2-7; 9 positions match TRBD2. This CDR3 is built from 11 residues. From germline, CDR1 is SQVTM and CDR2 ANQGSEA. Trimming cost V 7 bases and J 3 bases; bases outside gene matches: 1. The CDR3 DNA is TGCAGCGGCGGGGGGGTCTACGAGCAGTACTTC. Its protein is CSGGGVYEQYF.

This clone showed up just a few times. The chain has TRBV4-2 and TRBJ1-1; D unresolved. V dropped 1 base and J dropped 4 bases, with 10 bases sitting between them. Per the germline V gene, CDR1 is LGHNA and CDR2 is YNFKEQ. The CDR3 loop spans 14 amino acids. As DNA, the CDR3 is TGTGCCAGCAGCCAAGGGGAGATGGGCACTGAAGCTTTCTTT. It encodes CASSQGEMGTEAFF.

The chain joins TRBV28 to TRBJ2-7; TRBD2 matches 11 bases. V dropped 6 bases and J dropped 3; count of bases not matched to a gene: 7. The CDR3 is 15 residues long. Germline V gene lookup returns CDR1 MDHEN and CDR2 SYDVKM. The CDR3 spells CASSRGTSGRYEQYF. CDR3 coding DNA: TGTGCCAGCAGCCGTGGGACTAGCGGCCGCTACGAGCAGTACTTC.

The genes are TRBV7-7 and TRBJ2-5; 10 nucleotides match TRBD1. CDR1 is SSHAT and CDR2 is FNYEAQ in the germline V gene (reference sequence). The length of the CDR3 is 14 residues. With 4 bases clipped from V and 4 bases from J, the junction kept 3 bases outside the gene matches. The CDR3 spells CASSSGTGAETQYF. CDR3 DNA sequence: TGTGCCAGCAGCTCGGGGACAGGGGCAGAGACCCAGTACTTC.

This clone was seen a single time. The V gene is TRBV6-5, the J gene TRBJ2-5; the D is unclear. In germline, CDR1 is MNHEY, CDR2 SVGAGI. Trimming cost V 0 bases and J 1 base, with 6 bases left between them. This CDR3 contains 14 residues. The CDR3 loop reads CASSYSTAQETQYF. CDR3 bases: TGTGCCAGCAGTTACTCCACAGCCCAAGAGACCCAGTACTTC.

This clone was seen a single time. The V and J genes are TRBV7-4 and TRBJ2-1, with D unclear. This CDR3 contains 17 residues. Trimming pared 5 bases from V and 0 bases from J, leaving 17 bases between. From germline, CDR1 is SGHVT and CDR2 SQSDAQ. CDR3 coding DNA: TGTGCCAGCAGCCGCCCCGAGGCGCAGAGCTCCTACAATGAGCAGTTCTTC. Amino acid sequence: CASSRPEAQSSYNEQFF.

The rearrangement joins TRBV7-9 to TRBJ2-2; 8 bases map to TRBD1. From germline, CDR1 is SEHNR and CDR2 FQNEAQ (reference sequence). The ends lost 5 bases at V and 4 bases at J; junction bases unmatched: 9. CDR3 length: 16 residues. The CDR3 nucleotides read TGTGCCAGCAGCCATAACAGGGGGACGGGCACCGGGGAGCTGTTTTTT. Its translation: CASSHNRGTGTGELFF. Full variable domain (remainder filled in from reference TRBV7-9 and TRBJ2-2): DTGVSQNPRHKITKRGQNVTFRCDPISEHNRLYWYRQTLGQGPEFLTYFQNEAQLEKSRLLSDRFSAERPKGSFSTLEIQRTEQGDSAMYLCASSHNRGTGTGELFFGEGSRLTVL.

This chain links TRBV5-1 with TRBJ1-1; TRBD1 might be the D (5 bases). Looked up from germline, CDR1 is SGHRS and CDR2 is YFSETQ. V was trimmed by 2 bases and J by 8 bases, leaving 13 bases between them. The CDR3 sequence is 13 residues long. CDR3 amino acids: CASSLYQGLEAFF. The DNA for the CDR3 is TGCGCCAGCAGCTTATACCAGGGTCTCGAAGCTTTCTTT. The entire variable domain, with the rest obtained from reference TRBV5-1 and TRBJ1-1, is as follows: KAGVTQTPRYLIKTRGQQVTLSCSPISGHRSVSWYQQTPGQGLQFLFEYFSETQRNKGNFPGRFSGRQFSNSRSEMNVSTLELGDSALYLCASSLYQGLEAFFGQGTRLTVV.

V gene TRBV28 combines with J gene TRBJ2-3; 9 bases line up with TRBD2. The CDR3 length is 16 residues. The ends lost 8 bases at V and 8 bases at J; junction bases unmatched: 17. Germline assignment: CDR1 MDHEN and CDR2 SYDVKM. The CDR3 sequence: CASHENGREGRGTQYF. The CDR3 region has the DNA TGTGCCAGCCATGAGAACGGGCGGGAGGGCCGCGGTACGCAGTATTTT.

This clone has more than one count but fewer than ten. The gene calls are TRBV6-1 and TRBJ2-3; D is perhaps TRBD2 (5 bases). There are 15 residues in the CDR3. Trimming took 3 bases from V and 1 from J, leaving 11 bases between them. From germline, CDR1 is MNHNS and CDR2 SASEGT. The CDR3 bases are TGTGCCAGCAGTGATCCGAGGGCCCGCACAGATACGCAGTATTTT. It is translated as CASSDPRARTDTQYF.

V is TRBV9 and J is TRBJ2-2; tentative D call: TRBD2 (5 bases). The ends were cut back, 3 bases at V and 4 bases at J, with 10 bases in the middle. The germline V gene encodes CDR1 SGDLS and CDR2 YYNGEE. The CDR3 contains 14 residues. CDR3 sequence: CASSASGVTGELFF. The CDR3 DNA sequence: TGTGCCAGCAGCGCCTCCGGGGTCACCGGGGAGCTGTTTTTT.

The chain recombines TRBV7-6 with TRBJ2-2; 7 nucleotides match TRBD1. Germline V gene data show CDR1 as SGHVS and CDR2 as FNYEAQ. The CDR3 is 18 residues long. Trimming cost V 5 bases and J 0 bases; bases outside gene matches: 12. The CDR3 is CASSRLLGDRTNTGELFF. The CDR3 nucleotides are TGTGCCAGCAGCCGCCTCCTTGGGGACAGAACGAACACCGGGGAGCTGTTTTTT.

This chain joins TRBV6-5 and TRBJ2-1, with unresolved D. This CDR3 is built from 15 residues. V was shortened by 6 bases and J by 0 bases, with 12 bases between the two germline ends. The V gene's germline CDR1 is MNHEY and CDR2 SVGAGI. The CDR3 here is CASSYAGSSYNEQFF. The CDR3 nucleotides read TGTGCCAGCAGCTACGCAGGTAGCTCCTACAATGAGCAGTTCTTC.

V is TRBV11-2 and J is TRBJ2-7, with 9 nucleotides matching TRBD1. The CDR3 consists of 15 residues. Trimming took 0 bases from V and 3 from J; bases not matched to a gene: 3. Germline loops: CDR1 SGHAT, CDR2 FQNNGV. CDR3 amino acids: CASSLEGTGIYEQYF. The CDR3 DNA follows: TGTGCCAGCAGCTTAGAAGGGACAGGGATCTACGAGCAGTACTTC.

The chain employs TRBV29-1 and TRBJ2-7; the match to TRBD2 covers 7 bases. Germline CDR1 is SQVTM and CDR2 is ANQGSEA. The CDR3 is 17 residues long. The V and J ends lost 0 bases and 2 bases, in that order; junction bases with no gene match: 13. CDR3 sequence (DNA): TGCAGCGTTGAAGATTCGGGAGGCACTAGCGCAGCCTACGAGCAGTACTTC. Its translation: CSVEDSGGTSAAYEQYF.

This clone was seen a single time. This sequence joins TRBV30 and TRBJ2-2; 10 positions agree with TRBD2. Per germline, CDR1 GTSNPN and CDR2 SVGIG (reference sequence). J gave up 5 bases and V 2 bases, and 11 bases lay outside the gene matches. The CDR3 sequence is 17 residues long. The DNA for the CDR3 is TGTGCCTGGAGTTGGAGTCTAGCGGGAGTGGGGACCGGGGAGCTGTTTTTT. Amino acid sequence: CAWSWSLAGVGTGELFF.

This chain uses TRBV9 with TRBJ1-1; D is ambiguous. The V gene's germline CDR1 is SGDLS and CDR2 YYNGEE. Trimming took off 0 bases at V and 3 bases at J, with 9 bases between the two ends. CDR3 length: 14 residues. The CDR3 sequence is CASSVDPGYTEAFF. The CDR3 DNA sequence: TGTGCCAGCAGCGTAGATCCGGGATACACTGAAGCTTTCTTT.

The chain couples TRBV2 to TRBJ1-5; D is uncertain. The V gene's germline CDR1 is SNHLY and CDR2 FYNNEI. Between the trimmed V and J ends, which lost 6 bases and 1 base, there was a span of 19 bases. The CDR3 totals 17 residues. CDR3 bases: TGTGCCAGCAGCTGGAGCAGCCCTGATTCAAGCAATCAGCCCCAGCATTTT. Protein product: CASSWSSPDSSNQPQHF.

The chain is built from TRBV4-3 and TRBJ1-2; a possible D gene is TRBD1 (5 bases). This CDR3 region has 15 residues. The germline gives CDR1 LGHNA, CDR2 YSLEER. Trimming stripped 1 base from V and 8 bases from J, with 17 bases between. For the CDR3, the DNA is TGCGCCAGCAGCCAAGGGAAAGGGGCTGCCGGCGGCTACACCTTC. It codes for CASSQGKGAAGGYTF.

The chain carries TRBV6-5 and TRBJ1-6, with TRBD1 matching over 9 bases. Germline V lookup: CDR1 MNHEY, CDR2 SVGAGI. The junction had 6 bases not matched to a gene; V was cut back by 6 bases and J by 9 bases. This CDR3 is 14 amino acids long. CDR3 sequence: CASRGQGFSSPLHF. The DNA for the CDR3 is TGTGCCAGCAGGGGACAGGGATTTAGTTCACCCCTCCACTTT.

In its sample, this clone was seen once. This sequence joins TRBV19 and TRBJ1-2; D gene ambiguous. The CDR3 sequence is 13 residues long. The V gene's germline CDR1 is LNHDA and CDR2 SQIVND (reference sequence). Trimming removed 0 bases at V and 6 bases at J, with 8 bases between. The CDR3 protein is CASSIDRLNGYTF. CDR3 DNA: TGTGCCAGTAGTATAGACCGACTGAATGGCTACACCTTC.

The V gene is TRBV30, the J gene TRBJ2-3; D might be TRBD1 (6 bases). V lost 3 bases and J lost 3, with 13 bases in between. CDR1 is GTSNPN, CDR2 SVGIG, per germline (reference sequence). The CDR3 spans 14 residues. CDR3 amino acids: CAWSPDSVTDTQYF. The CDR3 nucleotides are TGTGCCTGGAGCCCGGACAGCGTAACAGATACGCAGTATTTT. Using reference TRBV30 and TRBJ2-3 for the parts outside the CDR3, the full variable domain is SQTIHQWPATLVQPVGSPLSLECTVEGTSNPNLYWYRQAAGRGLQLLFYSVGIGQISSEVPQNLSASRPQDRQFILSSKKLLLSDSGFYLCAWSPDSVTDTQYFGPGTRLTVL.

This clone appeared a single time. J is TRBJ2-7 and V is TRBV29-1, with a weak D call TRBD2 (5 bases). Germline CDR1 is SQVTM and CDR2 is ANQGSEA. The CDR3 sequence is 19 residues long. V was shortened by 6 bases and J by 5 bases, with 35 bases between the two germline ends. CDR3 in amino acids: CSVTLGYQRSLGEIHEQYF. Written as DNA, the CDR3 is TGCAGCGTGACATTGGGCTATCAGCGGTCCCTCGGGGAAATCCACGAGCAGTACTTC.

The rearrangement uses TRBV28 and TRBJ1-4; 7 bases map to TRBD1. The CDR3 runs 15 residues. CDR1 is MDHEN, CDR2 SYDVKM, per germline. Trimming removed 5 bases from V and 4 bases from J; junction bases left unmatched: 7. Written as DNA, the CDR3 is TGTGCCAGCAGTCCACCGGGACAGAGTAATGAAAAACTGTTTTTT. This sequence encodes CASSPPGQSNEKLFF.